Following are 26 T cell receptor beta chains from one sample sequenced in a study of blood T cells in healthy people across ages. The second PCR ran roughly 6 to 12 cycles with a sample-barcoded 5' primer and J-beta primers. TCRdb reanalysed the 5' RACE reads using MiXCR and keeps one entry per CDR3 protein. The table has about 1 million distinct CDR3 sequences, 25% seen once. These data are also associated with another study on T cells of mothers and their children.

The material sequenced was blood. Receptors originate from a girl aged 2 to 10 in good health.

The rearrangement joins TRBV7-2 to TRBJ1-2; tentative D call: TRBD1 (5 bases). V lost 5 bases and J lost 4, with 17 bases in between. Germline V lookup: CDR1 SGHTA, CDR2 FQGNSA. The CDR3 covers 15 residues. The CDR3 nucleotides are TGTGCCAGCAGCACGACGTCCGGGACCGTCTATGGCTACACCTTC. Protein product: CASSTTSGTVYGYTF. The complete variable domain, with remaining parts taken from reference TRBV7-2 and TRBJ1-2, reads GAGVSQSPSNKVTEKGKDVELRCDPISGHTALYWYRQSLGQGLEFLIYFQGNSAPDKSGLPSDRFSAERTGGSVSTLTIQRTQQEDSAVYLCASSTTSGTVYGYTFGSGTRLTVV.

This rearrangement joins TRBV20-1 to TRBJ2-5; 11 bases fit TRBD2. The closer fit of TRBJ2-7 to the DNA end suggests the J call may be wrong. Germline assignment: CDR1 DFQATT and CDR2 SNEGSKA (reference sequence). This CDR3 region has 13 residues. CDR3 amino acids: CSALAGGPYEQYF. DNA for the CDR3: TGCAGTGCCTTAGCGGGAGGGCCCTACGAGCAGTACTTC.

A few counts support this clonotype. The CDR3 coding sequence is TGTGCCAGCAGCGTAGGTTGGGGGGAGCTGTTTTTT. Its protein product is CASSVGWGELFF. The V gene is TRBV9, the J gene TRBJ2-2; no reliable D call. The CDR3 runs 12 residues. Trimming took 0 bases from V and 8 from J, leaving 5 bases between them. The germline V gene encodes CDR1 SGDLS and CDR2 YYNGEE.

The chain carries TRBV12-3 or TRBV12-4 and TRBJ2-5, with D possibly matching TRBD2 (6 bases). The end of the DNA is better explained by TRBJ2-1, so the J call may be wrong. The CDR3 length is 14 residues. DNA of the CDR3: TGTGCCAGCAGTTTAGGGACTATATACAATGAGCAGTTCTTC. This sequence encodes CASSLGTIYNEQFF.

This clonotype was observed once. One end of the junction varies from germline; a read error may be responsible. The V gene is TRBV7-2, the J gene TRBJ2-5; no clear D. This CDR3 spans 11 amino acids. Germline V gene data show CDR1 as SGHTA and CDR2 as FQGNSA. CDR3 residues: CASSHIETQDF. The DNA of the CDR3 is TGTGCCAGCAGCCACATCGAGACCCAGGACTTC.

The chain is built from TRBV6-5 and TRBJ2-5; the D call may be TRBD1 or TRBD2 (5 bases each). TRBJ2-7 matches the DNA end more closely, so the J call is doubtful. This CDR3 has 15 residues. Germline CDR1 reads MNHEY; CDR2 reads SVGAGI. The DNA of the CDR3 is TGTGCCAGCCGGGGAAGGCTCGGGGCCTCCTACGAGCAGTACTTC. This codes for CASRGRLGASYEQYF.

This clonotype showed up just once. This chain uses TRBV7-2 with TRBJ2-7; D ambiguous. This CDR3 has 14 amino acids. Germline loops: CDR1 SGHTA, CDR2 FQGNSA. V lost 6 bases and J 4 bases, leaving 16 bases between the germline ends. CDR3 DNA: TGTGCCAGCAGTCCCTCTGAGGCCCTTTACGAGCAGTACTTC. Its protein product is CASSPSEALYEQYF. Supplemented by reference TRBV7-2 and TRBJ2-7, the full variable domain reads GAGVSQSPSNKVTEKGKDVELRCDPISGHTALYWYRQSLGQGLEFLIYFQGNSAPDKSGLPSDRFSAERTGGSVSTLTIQRTQQEDSAVYLCASSPSEALYEQYFGPGTRLTVT.

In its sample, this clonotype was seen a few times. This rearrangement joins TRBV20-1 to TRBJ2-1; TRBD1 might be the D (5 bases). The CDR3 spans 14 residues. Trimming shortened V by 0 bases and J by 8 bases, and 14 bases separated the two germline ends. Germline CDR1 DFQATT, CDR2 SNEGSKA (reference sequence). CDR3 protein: CSAREPRVGDEQFF. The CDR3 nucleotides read TGCAGTGCTAGAGAGCCCAGGGTCGGAGATGAGCAGTTCTTC.

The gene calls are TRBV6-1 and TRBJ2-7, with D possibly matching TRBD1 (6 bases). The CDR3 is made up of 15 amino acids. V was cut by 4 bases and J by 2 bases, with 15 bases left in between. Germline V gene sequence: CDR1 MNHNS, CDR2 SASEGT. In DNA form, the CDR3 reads TGTGCCAGCAGTGCGTCTTATGGGGGCACCTACGAGCAGTACTTC. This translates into CASSASYGGTYEQYF.

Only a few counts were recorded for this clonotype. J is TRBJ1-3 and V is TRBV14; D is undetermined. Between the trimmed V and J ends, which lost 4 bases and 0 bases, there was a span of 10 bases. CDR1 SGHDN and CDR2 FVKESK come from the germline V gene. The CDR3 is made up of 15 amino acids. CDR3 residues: CASSPPILSGNTIYF. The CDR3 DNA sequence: TGTGCCAGCAGCCCACCTATACTCTCTGGAAACACCATATATTTT.

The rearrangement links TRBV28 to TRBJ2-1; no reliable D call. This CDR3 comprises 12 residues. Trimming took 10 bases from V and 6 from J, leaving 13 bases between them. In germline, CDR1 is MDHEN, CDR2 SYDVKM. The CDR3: CATGFLPNEQFF. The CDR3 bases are TGTGCCACCGGGTTCCTTCCCAATGAGCAGTTCTTC.

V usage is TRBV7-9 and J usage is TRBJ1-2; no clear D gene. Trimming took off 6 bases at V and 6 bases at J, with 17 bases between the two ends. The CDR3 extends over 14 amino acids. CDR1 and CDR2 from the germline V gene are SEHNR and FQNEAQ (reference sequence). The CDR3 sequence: CASRQPGVVDGYTF. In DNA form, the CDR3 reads TGTGCCAGCAGGCAACCAGGAGTTGTGGATGGCTACACCTTC. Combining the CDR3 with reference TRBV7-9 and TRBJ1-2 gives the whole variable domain DTGVSQNPRHKITKRGQNVTFRCDPISEHNRLYWYRQTLGQGPEFLTYFQNEAQLEKSRLLSDRFSAERPKGSFSTLEIQRTEQGDSAMYLCASRQPGVVDGYTFGSGTRLTVV.

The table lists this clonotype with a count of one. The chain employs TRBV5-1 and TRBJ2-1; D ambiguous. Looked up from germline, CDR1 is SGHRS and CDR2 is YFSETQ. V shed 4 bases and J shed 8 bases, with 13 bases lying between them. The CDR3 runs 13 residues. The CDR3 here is CASSPLMGDEQFF. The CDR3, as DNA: TGCGCCAGCAGCCCGCTGATGGGCGATGAGCAGTTCTTC.

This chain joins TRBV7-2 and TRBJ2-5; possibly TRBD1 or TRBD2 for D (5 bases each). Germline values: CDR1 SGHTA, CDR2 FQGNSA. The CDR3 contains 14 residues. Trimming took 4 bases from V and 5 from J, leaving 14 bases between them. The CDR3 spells CASSWGRRGETQYF. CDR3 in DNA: TGTGCCAGCAGCTGGGGACGGCGTGGGGAGACCCAGTACTTC.

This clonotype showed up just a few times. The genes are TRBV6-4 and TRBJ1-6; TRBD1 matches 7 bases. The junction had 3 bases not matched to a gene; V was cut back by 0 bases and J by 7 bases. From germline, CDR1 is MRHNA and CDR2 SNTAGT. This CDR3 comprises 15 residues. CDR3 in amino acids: CASSDSATGNSPLHF. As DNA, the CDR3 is TGTGCCAGCAGTGACTCGGCGACAGGGAATTCACCCCTCCACTTT.

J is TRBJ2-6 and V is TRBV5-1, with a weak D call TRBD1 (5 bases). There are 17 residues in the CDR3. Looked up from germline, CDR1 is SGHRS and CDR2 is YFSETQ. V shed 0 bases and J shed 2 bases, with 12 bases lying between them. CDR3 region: CASSLDSRGAGANVLTF. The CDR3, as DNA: TGCGCCAGCAGCTTGGACTCAAGGGGCGCTGGGGCCAACGTCCTGACTTTC.

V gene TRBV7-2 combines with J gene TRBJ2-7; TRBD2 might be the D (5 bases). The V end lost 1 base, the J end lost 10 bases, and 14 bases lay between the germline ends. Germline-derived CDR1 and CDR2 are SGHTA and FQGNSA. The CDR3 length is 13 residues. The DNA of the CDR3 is TGTGCCAGCAGCTTAGAAGGCGGCGGGCTCCAGTACTTC. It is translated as CASSLEGGGLQYF.

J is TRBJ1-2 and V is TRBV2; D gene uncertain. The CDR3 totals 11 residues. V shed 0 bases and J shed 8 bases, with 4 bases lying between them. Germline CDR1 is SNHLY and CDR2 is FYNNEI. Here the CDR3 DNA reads TGTGCCAGCAGTGAAGCGGGGGGCTACACCTTC. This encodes CASSEAGGYTF.

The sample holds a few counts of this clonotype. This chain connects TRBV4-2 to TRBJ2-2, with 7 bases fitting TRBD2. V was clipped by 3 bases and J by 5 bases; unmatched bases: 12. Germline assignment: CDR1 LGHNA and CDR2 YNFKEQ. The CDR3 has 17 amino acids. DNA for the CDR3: TGTGCCAGCAGCCACAACCGCGCGGGGGACCGAACCGGGGAGCTGTTTTTT. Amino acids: CASSHNRAGDRTGELFF.

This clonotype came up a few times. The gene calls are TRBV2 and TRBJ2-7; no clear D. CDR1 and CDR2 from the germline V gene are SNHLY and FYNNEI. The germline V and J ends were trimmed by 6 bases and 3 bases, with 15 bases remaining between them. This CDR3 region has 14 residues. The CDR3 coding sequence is TGTGCCAGCAGCCCCCAGAGGAGTTACTACGAGCAGTACTTC. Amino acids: CASSPQRSYYEQYF.

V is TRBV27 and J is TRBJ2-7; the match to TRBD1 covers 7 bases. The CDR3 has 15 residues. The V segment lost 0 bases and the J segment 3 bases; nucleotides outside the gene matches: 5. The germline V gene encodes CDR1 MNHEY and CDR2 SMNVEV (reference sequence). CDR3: CASSLSGQPNYEQYF. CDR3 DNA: TGTGCCAGCAGTTTATCGGGACAGCCAAACTACGAGCAGTACTTC.

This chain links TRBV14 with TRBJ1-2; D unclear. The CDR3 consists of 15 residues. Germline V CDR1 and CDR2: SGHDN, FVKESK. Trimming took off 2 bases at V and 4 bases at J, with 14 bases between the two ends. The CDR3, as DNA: TGTGCCAGCAGCCAATTAAGGGATCCATTCTATGGCTACACCTTC. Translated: CASSQLRDPFYGYTF.

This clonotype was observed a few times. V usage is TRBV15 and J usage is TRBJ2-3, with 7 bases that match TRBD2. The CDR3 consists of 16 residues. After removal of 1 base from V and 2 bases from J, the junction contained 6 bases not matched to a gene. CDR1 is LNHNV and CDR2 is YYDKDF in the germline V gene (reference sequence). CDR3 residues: CATSRASGIYTDTQYF. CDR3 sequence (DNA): TGTGCCACCAGCAGAGCCAGCGGGATATACACAGATACGCAGTATTTT.

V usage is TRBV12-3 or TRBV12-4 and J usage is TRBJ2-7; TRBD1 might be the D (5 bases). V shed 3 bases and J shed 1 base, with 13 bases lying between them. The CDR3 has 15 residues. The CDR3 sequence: CASSFIGVGSYEQYF. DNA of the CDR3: TGTGCCAGCAGTTTTATAGGGGTCGGGTCCTACGAGCAGTACTTC.

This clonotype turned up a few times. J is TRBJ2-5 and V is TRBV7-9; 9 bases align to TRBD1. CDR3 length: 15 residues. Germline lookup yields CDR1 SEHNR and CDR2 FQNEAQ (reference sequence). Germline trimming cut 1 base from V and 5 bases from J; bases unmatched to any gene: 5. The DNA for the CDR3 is TGTGCCAGCAGCTTAGGTGGGACAGGGTTGGAGACCCAGTACTTC. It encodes CASSLGGTGLETQYF.

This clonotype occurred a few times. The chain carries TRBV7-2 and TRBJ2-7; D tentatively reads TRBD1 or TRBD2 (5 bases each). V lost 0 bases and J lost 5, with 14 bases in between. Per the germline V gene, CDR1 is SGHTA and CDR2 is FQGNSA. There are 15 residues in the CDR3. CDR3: CASSLAGAGNNEQYF. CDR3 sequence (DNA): TGTGCCAGCAGCTTAGCCGGGGCAGGGAATAACGAGCAGTACTTC. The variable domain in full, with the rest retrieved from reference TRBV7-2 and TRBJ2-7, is GAGVSQSPSNKVTEKGKDVELRCDPISGHTALYWYRQSLGQGLEFLIYFQGNSAPDKSGLPSDRFSAERTGGSVSTLTIQRTQQEDSAVYLCASSLAGAGNNEQYFGPGTRLTVT.